These 15 T cell receptor beta chains were sequenced from one sample in a study of CD8 T cells in Susac syndrome. Random hexamers were used to reverse transcribe an amount of about 0.45 to 1 ug RNA. TCRdb re-called the immunoSEQ multiplex PCR reads with MiXCR, one entry per CDR3 protein. The sample has roughly 160,000 distinct CDR3 sequences, 90% to 97% seen once. Source material: CD4+ T cells from PBMCs. These TCRs come from a human donor with Susac syndrome.

This rearrangement joins TRBV5-4 to TRBJ2-1, with D perhaps being TRBD1 or TRBD2 (6 bases each). The CDR3 is made up of 15 amino acids. V lost 0 bases, J lost 2 bases, and 9 bases lay in between. CDR1 and CDR2 from the germline V gene are SGHNT and YYREEE (reference sequence). The DNA for the CDR3 is TGTGCCAGCAGCTTGGACGGGGGCCCCTACAATGAGCAGTTCTTC. The encoded protein is CASSLDGGPYNEQFF. Based on the CDR3 plus reference TRBV5-4 and TRBJ2-1, the full variable domain is ETGVTQSPTHLIKTRGQQVTLRCSSQSGHNTVSWYQQALGQGPQFIFQYYREEENGRGNFPPRFSGLQFPNYSSELNVNALELDDSALYLCASSLDGGPYNEQFFGPGTRLTVL.

The genes are TRBV3-1 and TRBJ1-2, with 11 bases that match TRBD1. The CDR3 runs to 14 residues. Per the germline V gene, CDR1 is LGHDT and CDR2 is YNNKEL (reference sequence). The ends lost 2 bases at V and 8 bases at J; junction bases unmatched: 4. CDR3 bases: TGTGCCAGCAGCCAAAGGGACAGGGGGAAAGGCTACACCTTC. Protein: CASSQRDRGKGYTF.

The chain employs TRBV29-1 and TRBJ2-1; 12 bases agree with TRBD2. The CDR3 consists of 15 residues. Germline CDR1 is SQVTM and CDR2 is ANQGSEA. The ends lost 3 bases at V and 8 bases at J; junction bases unmatched: 8. The CDR3 is CSVELLAGGSDEQFF. CDR3 coding DNA: TGCAGCGTTGAGCTACTAGCGGGAGGTTCTGATGAGCAGTTCTTC.

The rearrangement links TRBV29-1 to TRBJ1-5; D remains ambiguous. Germline CDR1 SQVTM, CDR2 ANQGSEA. The CDR3 has 12 amino acids. V lost 3 bases and J lost 6, with 9 bases in between. The CDR3 region has the DNA TGCAGCGTTGAGCAGGCGGGTCAGCCCCAGCATTTT. Translating gives CSVEQAGQPQHF.

The DNA for the CDR3 is TGTGCCAGTAGTAAGACAGGCATGAACACTGAAGCTTTCTTT. This translates into CASSKTGMNTEAFF. J is TRBJ1-1 and V is TRBV19, with TRBD1 as a possible D gene (6 bases). Trimming took off 4 bases at V and 0 bases at J, with 9 bases between the two ends. CDR1 and CDR2 (germline): LNHDA, SQIVND (reference sequence). The CDR3 runs 14 residues.

The chain has TRBV18 and TRBJ2-1; D unresolved. The CDR3 spans 15 residues. Germline CDR1 is KGHSH and CDR2 is LQKENI. V shed 4 bases and J shed 2 bases, with 12 bases lying between them. The DNA of the CDR3 is TGTGCCAGCTCACTCCCCTCGAGGACCTACAATGAGCAGTTCTTC. It specifies CASSLPSRTYNEQFF.

This sequence joins TRBV5-1 and TRBJ1-2, with 10 bases lining up with TRBD1. The ends lost 1 base at V and 3 bases at J; junction bases unmatched: 6. This CDR3 region has 16 residues. Germline V gene data show CDR1 as SGHRS and CDR2 as YFSETQ. The CDR3 region has the DNA TGCGCCAGCAGCTTGAAGCGGACAGGGGGGGACTATGGCTACACCTTC. Encoded protein: CASSLKRTGGDYGYTF.

This chain uses TRBV29-1 with TRBJ1-2, with a weak D call TRBD1 (6 bases). The CDR3 totals 12 residues. With 8 bases removed from V and 6 bases from J, the gap between germline ends came to 16 bases. Germline CDR1 is SQVTM and CDR2 is ANQGSEA. The CDR3 sequence is CSFSKQGNGYTF. The CDR3 DNA reads TGCAGCTTCAGCAAACAGGGTAATGGCTACACCTTC.

The V call is TRBV4-2, the J call TRBJ1-2; a weak D match, TRBD1 (6 bases). Between the trimmed V and J ends, which lost 1 base and 4 bases, there was a span of 7 bases. The CDR3 runs 13 residues. In germline, CDR1 is LGHNA, CDR2 YNFKEQ. CDR3: CASSQGDIYGYTF. Written as DNA, the CDR3 is TGTGCCAGCAGCCAAGGGGACATCTATGGCTACACCTTC.

V gene TRBV29-1 combines with J gene TRBJ1-2; the D gene is possibly TRBD1 (6 bases). The CDR3 consists of 12 residues. Trimming left V 7 bases short and J 2 bases short, with 11 bases between. The germline gives CDR1 SQVTM, CDR2 ANQGSEA. CDR3: CSGRTENYGYTF. The CDR3 coding sequence is TGCAGCGGGCGGACAGAGAACTATGGCTACACCTTC.

The gene calls are TRBV12-3 or TRBV12-4 and TRBJ2-7; 11 bases match TRBD2. After removal of 5 bases from V and 7 bases from J, the junction contained 10 bases not matched to a gene. The length of the CDR3 is 15 residues. The CDR3 DNA reads TGTGCCAGCAGTCCGAATAGCGGGAGGGGCGGGGAGCAGTACTTC. Its translation is CASSPNSGRGGEQYF.

The chain has TRBV29-1 and TRBJ1-2; possible D gene TRBD1, 5 bases. Germline V CDR1 and CDR2: SQVTM, ANQGSEA. Trimming stripped 5 bases from V and 7 bases from J, with 8 bases between. This CDR3 comprises 10 residues. Here the CDR3 DNA reads TGCAGCGTTCGGCAGGGTGGCTACACCTTC. It is translated as CSVRQGGYTF.

The chain joins TRBV14 to TRBJ2-7, with D perhaps TRBD2 (6 bases). V shed 4 bases and J shed 2 bases, with 9 bases lying between them. This CDR3 comprises 13 residues. Germline-derived CDR1 and CDR2 are SGHDN and FVKESK. CDR3 sequence: CASSRRGTYEQYF. In DNA, the CDR3 is TGTGCCAGCAGCCGGAGGGGAACCTACGAGCAGTACTTC.

The gene calls are TRBV4-2 and TRBJ2-7, with 12 bases aligning to TRBD2. Unmatched junction bases numbered 6, after V lost 1 base and J lost 2 bases. Germline CDR1 reads LGHNA; CDR2 reads YNFKEQ. This CDR3 spans 17 amino acids. CDR3 nucleotides: TGTGCCAGCAGCCAAGGGACTAGCGGGACCACCGCCTACGAGCAGTACTTC. This translates into CASSQGTSGTTAYEQYF.

The rearrangement uses TRBV20-1 and TRBJ2-3; 7 bases line up with TRBD2. CDR1 and CDR2 from the germline V gene are DFQATT and SNEGSKA (reference sequence). After removal of 5 bases from V and 3 bases from J, the junction contained 17 bases not matched to a gene. The CDR3 is 17 residues long. The CDR3 region has the DNA TGCAGTGCTGGTGGGAAGGGCGGGGGAGGGCCGACAGATACGCAGTATTTT. Protein sequence: CSAGGKGGGGPTDTQYF.